This T cell receptor beta chain was sequenced for a study of OX40 agonist ivuxolimab in advanced cancers. Study-wide results and limits: Which antigen the expanded peripheral T cells recognized is unknown. Clonal expansion was seen in CD4+ and CD8+ blood T cells by week 6 at 0.1 to 3.0 mg/kg. Fewer expanded clones were found on average in CD4+ than in CD8+ T cells.

Concerning this clone: What it binds is unknown.

Enrollment shut out patients with autoimmune disease history or systemic immunosuppression. Germline CDR1 and CDR2: SGHNT and YYREEE (reference sequence). This CDR3 is 14 amino acids long. V was shortened by 0 bases and J by 3 bases, with 7 bases between the two germline ends. Clones were sequenced by immunoSEQ multiplex PCR, and TCRdb holds only the in-frame ones, with some missing. Among 45,000 to 65,000 clones listed, about nine tenths were seen once. Sequences were derived from CD4+ or CD8+ T cells sorted from blood, sampled in a trial of the OX40 agonist ivuxolimab. This receptor was identified in an adult with an advanced solid tumor such as melanoma, head and neck, liver or kidney cancer. The chain has TRBV5-4 and TRBJ1-5; D is perhaps TRBD1 (5 bases). This CDR3 reads CASSLGGYNQPQHF. CDR3 sequence (DNA): TGTGCCAGCAGCTTGGGGGGGTACAATCAGCCCCAGCATTTT.